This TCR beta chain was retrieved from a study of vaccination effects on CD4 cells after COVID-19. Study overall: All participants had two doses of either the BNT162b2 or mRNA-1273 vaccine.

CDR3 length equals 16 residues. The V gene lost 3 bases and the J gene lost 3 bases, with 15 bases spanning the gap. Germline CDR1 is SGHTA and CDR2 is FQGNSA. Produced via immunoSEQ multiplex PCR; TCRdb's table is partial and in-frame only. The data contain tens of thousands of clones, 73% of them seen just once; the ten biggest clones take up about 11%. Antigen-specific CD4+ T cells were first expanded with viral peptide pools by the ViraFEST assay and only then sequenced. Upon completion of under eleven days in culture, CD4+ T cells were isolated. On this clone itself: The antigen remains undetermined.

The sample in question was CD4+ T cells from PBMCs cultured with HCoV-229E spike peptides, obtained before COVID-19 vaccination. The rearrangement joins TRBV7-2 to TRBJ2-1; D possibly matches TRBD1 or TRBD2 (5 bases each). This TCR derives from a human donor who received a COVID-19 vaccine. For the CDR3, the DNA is TGTGCCAGCAGCTTCCCCGGGACGACGATCTACAATGAGCAGTTCTTC. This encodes CASSFPGTTIYNEQFF. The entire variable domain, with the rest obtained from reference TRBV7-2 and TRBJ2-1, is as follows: GAGVSQSPSNKVTEKGKDVELRCDPISGHTALYWYRQSLGQGLEFLIYFQGNSAPDKSGLPSDRFSAERTGGSVSTLTIQRTQQEDSAVYLCASSFPGTTIYNEQFFGPGTRLTVL.